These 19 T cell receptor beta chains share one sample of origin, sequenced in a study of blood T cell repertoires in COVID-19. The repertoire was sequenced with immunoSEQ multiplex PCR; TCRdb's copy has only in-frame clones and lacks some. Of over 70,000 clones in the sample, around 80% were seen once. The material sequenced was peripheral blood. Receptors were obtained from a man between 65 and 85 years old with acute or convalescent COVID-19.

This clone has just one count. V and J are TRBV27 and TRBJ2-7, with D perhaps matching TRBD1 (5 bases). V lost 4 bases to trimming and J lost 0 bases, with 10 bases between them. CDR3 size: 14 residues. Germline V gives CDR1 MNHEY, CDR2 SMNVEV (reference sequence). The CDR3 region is CASSSEDSSYEQYF. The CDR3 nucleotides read TGTGCCAGCAGTTCCGAAGACAGCTCCTACGAGCAGTACTTC.

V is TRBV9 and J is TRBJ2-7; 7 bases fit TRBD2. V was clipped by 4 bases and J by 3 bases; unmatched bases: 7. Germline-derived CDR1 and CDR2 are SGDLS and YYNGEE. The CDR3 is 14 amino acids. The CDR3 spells CASSPGLGGYEQYV. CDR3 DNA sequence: TGTGCCAGCAGCCCTGGACTAGGCGGCTACGAGCAGTACGTC.

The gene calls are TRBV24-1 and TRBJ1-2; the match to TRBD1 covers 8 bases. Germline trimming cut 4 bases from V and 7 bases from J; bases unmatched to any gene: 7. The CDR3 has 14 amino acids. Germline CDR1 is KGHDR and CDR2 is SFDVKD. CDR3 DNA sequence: TGTGCCACCAGTGAGGGACAGGTCGGGGGTGGCTACACCTTC. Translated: CATSEGQVGGGYTF.

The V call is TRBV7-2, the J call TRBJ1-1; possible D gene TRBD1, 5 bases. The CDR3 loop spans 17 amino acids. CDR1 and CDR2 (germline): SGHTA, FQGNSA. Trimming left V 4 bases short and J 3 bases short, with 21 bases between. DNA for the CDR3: TGTGCCAGCAGCTCAGACAGCCACCTTGGTCATGACACTGAAGCTTTCTTT. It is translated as CASSSDSHLGHDTEAFF.

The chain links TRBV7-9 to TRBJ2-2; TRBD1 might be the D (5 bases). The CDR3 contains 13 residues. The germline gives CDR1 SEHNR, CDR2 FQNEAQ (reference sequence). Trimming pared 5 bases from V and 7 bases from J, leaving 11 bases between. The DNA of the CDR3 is TGTGCCAGCAGCACTCAGGGTGACGGGGAGCTGTTTTTT. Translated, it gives CASSTQGDGELFF.

CDR3 in amino acids: CATSVWTGLYYEQYF. The CDR3 region has the DNA TGTGCCACCAGTGTTTGGACAGGGCTATACTACGAGCAGTACTTC. The chain is built from TRBV24-1 and TRBJ2-7; 8 bases are a match to TRBD1. The germline V gene has CDR1 KGHDR and CDR2 SFDVKD. The CDR3 has 15 amino acids. The J segment lost 3 bases and the V segment lost 5 bases, leaving 8 bases of the junction unmatched.

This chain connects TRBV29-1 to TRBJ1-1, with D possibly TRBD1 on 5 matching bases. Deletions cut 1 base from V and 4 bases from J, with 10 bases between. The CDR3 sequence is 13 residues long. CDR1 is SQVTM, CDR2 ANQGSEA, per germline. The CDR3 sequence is CSVEVQGGTEAFF. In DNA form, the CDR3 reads TGCAGCGTTGAAGTGCAGGGCGGCACTGAAGCTTTCTTT.

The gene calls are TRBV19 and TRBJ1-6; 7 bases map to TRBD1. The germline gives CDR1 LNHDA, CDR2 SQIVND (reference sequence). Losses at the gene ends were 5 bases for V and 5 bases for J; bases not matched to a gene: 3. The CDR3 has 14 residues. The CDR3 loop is CASSSDRDNSPLHF. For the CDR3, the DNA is TGTGCCAGTAGTTCCGACAGGGATAATTCACCCCTCCACTTT.

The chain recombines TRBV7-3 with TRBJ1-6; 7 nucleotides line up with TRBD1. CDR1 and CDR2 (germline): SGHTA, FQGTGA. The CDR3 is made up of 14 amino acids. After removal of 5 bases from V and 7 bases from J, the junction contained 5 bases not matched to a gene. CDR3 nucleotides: TGTGCCAGCAGCCTCCAGGGGGGAAATTCACCCCTCCACTTT. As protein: CASSLQGGNSPLHF. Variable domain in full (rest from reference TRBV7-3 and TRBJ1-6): GAGVSQTPSNKVTEKGKYVELRCDPISGHTALYWYRQSLGQGPEFLIYFQGTGAADDSGLPNDRFFAVRPEGSVSTLKIQRTERGDSAVYLCASSLQGGNSPLHFGNGTRLTVT.

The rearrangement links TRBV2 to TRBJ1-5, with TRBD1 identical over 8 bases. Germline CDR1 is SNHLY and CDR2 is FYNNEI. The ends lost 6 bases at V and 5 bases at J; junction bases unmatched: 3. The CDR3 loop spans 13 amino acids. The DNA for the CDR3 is TGTGCCAGCAGCAGGGGGCTGGATCAGCCCCAGCATTTT. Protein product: CASSRGLDQPQHF.

The CDR3 loop is CASSPPGGVTQYF. CDR3 in DNA: TGTGCCAGCAGCCCCCCCGGTGGAGTTACGCAGTATTTT. This chain joins TRBV7-3 and TRBJ2-3; no clear D gene. Trimming shortened V by 5 bases and J by 8 bases, and 14 bases separated the two germline ends. CDR3 length equals 13 residues. The germline V gene encodes CDR1 SGHTA and CDR2 FQGTGA.

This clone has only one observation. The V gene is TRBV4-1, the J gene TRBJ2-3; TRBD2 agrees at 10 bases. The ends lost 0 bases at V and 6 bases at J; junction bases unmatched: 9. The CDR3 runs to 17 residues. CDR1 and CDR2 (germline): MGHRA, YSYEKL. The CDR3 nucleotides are TGCGCCAGCAGCCAAGATGGGAGTAGCGGGGGGTTTGATACGCAGTATTTT. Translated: CASSQDGSSGGFDTQYF.

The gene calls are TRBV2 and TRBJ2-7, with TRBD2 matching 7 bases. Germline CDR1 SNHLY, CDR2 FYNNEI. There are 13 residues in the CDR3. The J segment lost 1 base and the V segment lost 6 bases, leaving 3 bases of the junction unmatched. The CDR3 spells CASRRLASYEQYF. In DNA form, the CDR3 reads TGTGCCAGCAGACGACTAGCTTCCTACGAGCAGTACTTC.

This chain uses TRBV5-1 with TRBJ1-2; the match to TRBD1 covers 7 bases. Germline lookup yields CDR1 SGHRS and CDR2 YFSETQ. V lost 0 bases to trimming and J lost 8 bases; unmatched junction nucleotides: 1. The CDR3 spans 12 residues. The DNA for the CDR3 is TGCGCCAGCAGCTTGGGGGACAGCGGCTACACCTTC. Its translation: CASSLGDSGYTF. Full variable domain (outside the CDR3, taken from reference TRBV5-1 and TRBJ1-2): KAGVTQTPRYLIKTRGQQVTLSCSPISGHRSVSWYQQTPGQGLQFLFEYFSETQRNKGNFPGRFSGRQFSNSRSEMNVSTLELGDSALYLCASSLGDSGYTFGSGTRLTVV.

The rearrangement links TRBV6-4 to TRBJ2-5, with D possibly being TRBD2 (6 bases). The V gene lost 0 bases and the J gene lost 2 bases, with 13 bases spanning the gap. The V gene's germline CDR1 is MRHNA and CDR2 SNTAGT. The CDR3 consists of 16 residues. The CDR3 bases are TGTGCCAGCAGTGACTCGAAGGGACTTGTACAAGAGACCCAGTACTTC. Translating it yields CASSDSKGLVQETQYF.

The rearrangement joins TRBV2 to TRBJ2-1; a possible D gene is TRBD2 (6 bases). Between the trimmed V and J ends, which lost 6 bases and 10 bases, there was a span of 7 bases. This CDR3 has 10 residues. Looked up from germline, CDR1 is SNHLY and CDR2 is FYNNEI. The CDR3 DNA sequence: TGTGCCAGCAGCCGGGGGGAGCAGTTCTTC. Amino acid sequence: CASSRGEQFF.

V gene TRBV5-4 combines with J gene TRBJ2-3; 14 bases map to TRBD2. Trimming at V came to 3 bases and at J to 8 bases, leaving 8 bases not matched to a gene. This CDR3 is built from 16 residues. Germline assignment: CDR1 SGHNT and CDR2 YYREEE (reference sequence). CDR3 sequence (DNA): TGTGCCAGCAGCTCGGGACTAGCGGGAGCCCTCTCTACGCAGTATTTT. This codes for CASSSGLAGALSTQYF.

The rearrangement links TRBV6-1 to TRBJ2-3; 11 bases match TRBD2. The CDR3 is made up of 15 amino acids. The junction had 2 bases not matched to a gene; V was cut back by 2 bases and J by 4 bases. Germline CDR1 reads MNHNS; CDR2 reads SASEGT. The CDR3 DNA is TGTGCCAGCAGTGAACTGGGACTAGCGGCAGATACGCAGTATTTT. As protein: CASSELGLAADTQYF.

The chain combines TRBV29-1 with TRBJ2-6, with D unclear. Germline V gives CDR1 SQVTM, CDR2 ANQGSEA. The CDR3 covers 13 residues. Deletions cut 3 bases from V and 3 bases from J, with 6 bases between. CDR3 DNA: TGCAGCGTTGAGAGCCATGGGGCCAACGTCCTGACTTTC. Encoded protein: CSVESHGANVLTF.